This is a list of T cell receptor beta chains from one sample in a study of blood T cell repertoires in COVID-19. The repertoire was sequenced with immunoSEQ multiplex PCR; TCRdb's copy has only in-frame clones and lacks some. The profile shows approximately 250,000 clones, less than 95% of them singletons. Sequencing input: PBMCs or T cells enriched from blood (not recorded which). The receptors shown here come from a man aged 35-49 years who had been exposed to COVID-19. CDR3s include the opening cysteine and the closing phenylalanine or tryptophan. The order of the fields is clone size, J gene, V gene, D gene, CDR3 protein, CDR3 DNA. A D gene is named only where the DNA matches it firmly. Clone size is shown for a subset of rows, as once, few, many or a class of expanded clone.

clone_size: few
j_call: TRBJ1-1
v_call: TRBV5-1
d_call: -
cdr3_aa: CASSWGAGNTEAFF
cdr3_nt: TGCGCCAGCAGCTGGGGCGCCGGGAACACTGAAGCTTTCTTT

clone_size: once
j_call: TRBJ1-3
v_call: TRBV11-2
d_call: -
cdr3_aa: CASSLDSAGAGNTIYF
cdr3_nt: TGTGCCAGCAGCTTAGATTCGGCAGGGGCTGGAAACACCATATATTTT

clone_size: -
j_call: TRBJ2-5
v_call: TRBV5-1
d_call: -
cdr3_aa: CASSLSGVGETQYF
cdr3_nt: TGCGCCAGCAGCTTGTCCGGGGTCGGGGAGACCCAGTACTTC

clone_size: -
j_call: TRBJ1-2
v_call: TRBV28
d_call: TRBD1
cdr3_aa: CASHLDRGGLGPANYGYTF
cdr3_nt: TGTGCCAGCCATTTGGACAGGGGAGGGCTTGGTCCCGCTAACTATGGCTACACCTTC

clone_size: -
j_call: TRBJ1-5
v_call: TRBV24-1
d_call: TRBD1
cdr3_aa: CATSDSGTGTKTQHF
cdr3_nt: TGTGCCACCAGTGATTCCGGGACAGGGACTAAGACCCAGCATTTT

clone_size: few
j_call: TRBJ2-1
v_call: TRBV9
d_call: TRBD2
cdr3_aa: CASSSGAGGPFEQFF
cdr3_nt: TGTGCCAGCAGCTCCGGAGCGGGAGGGCCCTTTGAGCAGTTCTTC

clone_size: -
j_call: TRBJ1-1
v_call: TRBV19
d_call: -
cdr3_aa: CASSIPQRGEENTEAFF
cdr3_nt: TGTGCCAGTAGTATCCCACAGCGAGGGGAGGAGAACACTGAAGCTTTCTTT

clone_size: -
j_call: TRBJ2-2
v_call: TRBV19
d_call: TRBD1
cdr3_aa: CASNPDRGNTGELFF
cdr3_nt: TGTGCCAGTAATCCGGACAGGGGGAACACCGGGGAGCTGTTTTTT

clone_size: -
j_call: TRBJ2-1
v_call: TRBV9
d_call: TRBD2
cdr3_aa: CASSVSGGGYNEQFF
cdr3_nt: TGTGCCAGCAGCGTTAGCGGGGGGGGCTACAATGAGCAGTTCTTC

clone_size: -
j_call: TRBJ1-2
v_call: TRBV19
d_call: -
cdr3_aa: CASSIVVRAGYGYTF
cdr3_nt: TGTGCCAGTAGTATAGTCGTCAGGGCTGGCTATGGCTACACCTTC

clone_size: -
j_call: TRBJ2-7
v_call: TRBV5-1
d_call: TRBD1
cdr3_aa: CASRVGTGRNEQYF
cdr3_nt: TGCGCCAGCAGGGTGGGGACAGGGCGAAACGAGCAGTACTTC

clone_size: once
j_call: TRBJ1-3
v_call: TRBV19
d_call: -
cdr3_aa: CASSITSSGNTIYF
cdr3_nt: TGTGCCAGTAGTATAACGAGCTCTGGAAACACCATATATTTT

clone_size: -
j_call: TRBJ2-7
v_call: TRBV10-1
d_call: -
cdr3_aa: CASSESGTQYEQYF
cdr3_nt: TGCGCCAGCAGTGAGTCGGGGACTCAATACGAGCAGTACTTC

clone_size: -
j_call: TRBJ1-1
v_call: TRBV6-1
d_call: -
cdr3_aa: CASSEALSGILNTEAFF
cdr3_nt: TGTGCCAGCAGTGAAGCGCTATCAGGGATCTTGAACACTGAAGCTTTCTTT

clone_size: -
j_call: TRBJ1-6
v_call: TRBV6-5
d_call: -
cdr3_aa: CASNDRERSPLHF
cdr3_nt: TGTGCCAGCAACGACAGAGAACGTTCACCCCTCCACTTT

clone_size: -
j_call: TRBJ1-6
v_call: TRBV14
d_call: TRBD1
cdr3_aa: CASRDRDNSPLHF
cdr3_nt: TGTGCCAGCCGGGACAGGGATAATTCACCCCTCCACTTT